The rows below give T cell receptor beta chains drawn from one sample of a study of OX40 agonist ivuxolimab in advanced cancers. Generated by immunoSEQ multiplex PCR, the TCRdb table keeps only in-frame clones and is missing some. The sample carries tens of thousands of clones, around 90% recorded once. The sequencing used CD4+ or CD8+ T cells sorted from blood, collected in a trial of the OX40 agonist ivuxolimab. These receptors were taken from an adult with an advanced solid tumor such as melanoma, head and neck, liver or kidney cancer. The CDR3 runs from the conserved cysteine through the conserved F or W. D genes are given only for firm matches. Some rows have no size entry. The others give once, few or many, or a class for an expanded clone.

>TRBV28|NA|NA|TRBJ1-2
TGTGCCAGCAGTTTAGGCAGTCACTATGGCTACACCTTC
CASSLGSHYGYTF
>TRBV30|NA|NA|TRBJ2-2
TGTGCCTGGAGTATTCCTGGGGACACCGGGGAGCTGTTTTTT
CAWSIPGDTGELFF
>TRBV29-1|NA|NA|TRBJ2-3
TGCAGCGTTGTCCTCACCCGACAAGGGGTTACAGATACGCAGTATTTT
CSVVLTRQGVTDTQYF
>TRBV15|TRBD1|few|TRBJ2-2
TGTGCCACCAGCAGAGTGACAGGGGGTTATCGCACCGGGGAGCTGTTTTTT
CATSRVTGGYRTGELFF
>TRBV5-4|TRBD1|NA|TRBJ2-2
TGTGCCAGCAGCTCACCCACGACAGGGGGCACCGGGGAGCTGTTTTTT
CASSSPTTGGTGELFF
>TRBV5-4|TRBD2|NA|TRBJ2-5
TGTGCCAGCAGCCTCCTAGCGGGTCAAGAGACCCAGTACTTC
CASSLLAGQETQYF
>TRBV28|NA|NA|TRBJ2-3
TGTGCCAGCAGTTCAGGGGCCGGGAACACAGATACGCAGTATTTT
CASSSGAGNTDTQYF
>TRBV23-1|NA|NA|TRBJ1-1
TGCGCCAGCATAGTTACCGGGAGGGTGGGGACTGAAGCTTTCTTT
CASIVTGRVGTEAFF
>TRBV6-1|NA|NA|TRBJ1-5
TGTGCCAGCAGTGAAAATCAGCCCCAGCATTTT
CASSENQPQHF
>TRBV18|NA|NA|TRBJ1-1
TGTGCCAGCTCAACGCGACAGACCTCCACTGAAGCTTTCTTT
CASSTRQTSTEAFF
>TRBV9|NA|once|TRBJ1-4
TGTGCCAGCAGCGGATACCGGGACGGTGGGGAAAAACTGTTTTTT
CASSGYRDGGEKLFF
>TRBV7-3|NA|NA|TRBJ2-1
TGTGCCAGCAGTACCGGACCGGGGGTCGGTGAGCAGTTCTTC
CASSTGPGVGEQFF
>TRBV11-2|NA|NA|TRBJ2-5
TGTGCCAGCAGCTTAGGGGGGTGGGGTCCTCAAGAGACCCAGTACTTC
CASSLGGWGPQETQYF
>TRBV28|TRBD1|NA|TRBJ2-7
TGTGCCAGCAGTTTAGGCCAGGGGGCGAACAGCGAGCAGTACTTC
CASSLGQGANSEQYF
>TRBV18|NA|once|TRBJ1-1
TGTGCCAGCTCAACAGGTACTCGGACTGAAGCTTTCTTT
CASSTGTRTEAFF
>TRBV29-1|NA|NA|TRBJ1-5
TGCGCTGGCCGGGACGGCAATCAGCCCCAGCATTTT
CAGRDGNQPQHF
>TRBV20-1|TRBD1|few|TRBJ1-5
TGCAGTGCTGTAGGGGGCGGGCCCCAGCATTTT
CSAVGGGPQHF
>TRBV6-5|NA|NA|TRBJ2-7
TGTGCCAGCAGTTCCCCTCCGGAGGGCTACGAGCAGTACTTC
CASSSPPEGYEQYF
>TRBV29-1|TRBD1|NA|TRBJ2-3
TGCAGCGCGTACCGGGACAGGCGACTATCTAGCACAGATACGCAGTATTTT
CSAYRDRRLSSTDTQYF
>TRBV7-2|NA|NA|TRBJ1-6
TGTGCCAGCAGCTACCGGACAAAAGGGAATTCACCCCTCCACTTT
CASSYRTKGNSPLHF
>TRBV28|TRBD1|NA|TRBJ2-5
TGTGCCAGCAGTTTCTCGTCGACAGGGCGAGAGACCCAGTACTTC
CASSFSSTGRETQYF
>TRBV7-8|TRBD1|NA|TRBJ2-6
TGTGCCAGCAGCCCGGGACAGGGGAGCTCTGGGGCCAACGTCCTGACTTTC
CASSPGQGSSGANVLTF